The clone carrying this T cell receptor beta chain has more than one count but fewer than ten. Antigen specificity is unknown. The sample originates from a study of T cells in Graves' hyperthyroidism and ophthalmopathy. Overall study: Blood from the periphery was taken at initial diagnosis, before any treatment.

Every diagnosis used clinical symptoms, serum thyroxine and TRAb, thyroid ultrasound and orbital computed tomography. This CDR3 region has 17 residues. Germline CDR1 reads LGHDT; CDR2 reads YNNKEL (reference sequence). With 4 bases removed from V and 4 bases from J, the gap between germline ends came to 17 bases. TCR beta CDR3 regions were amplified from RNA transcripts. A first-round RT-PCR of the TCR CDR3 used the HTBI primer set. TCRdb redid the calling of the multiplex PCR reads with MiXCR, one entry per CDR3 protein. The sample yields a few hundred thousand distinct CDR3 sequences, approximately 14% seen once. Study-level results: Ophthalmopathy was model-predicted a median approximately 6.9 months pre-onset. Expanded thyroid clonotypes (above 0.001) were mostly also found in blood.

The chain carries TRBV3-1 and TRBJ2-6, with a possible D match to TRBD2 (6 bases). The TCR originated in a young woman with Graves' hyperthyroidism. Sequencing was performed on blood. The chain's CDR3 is CASSRTGSSFGANVLTF. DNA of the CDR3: TGTGCCAGCAGCCGGACCGGGAGCTCGTTCGGGGCCAACGTCCTGACTTTC.